The present TCR beta chain was sequenced within a study of blood T cell repertoires in COVID-19. Whole-study context: Specimens from acute and convalescent COVID-19 originated in the United States, Italy and Spain.

A single count supports this clone. Other DNA sequences in this sample translate to the same CDR3. In the original workflow: Researchers report that nucleated cell counts were estimated from reference gene primer amplification. TCRdb keeps only in-frame clones here, not all; method: immunoSEQ multiplex PCR. D and trimming were read from the DNA, whereas the V and J calls and clone size are those reported in that table. The data show about 160,000 clones, around 83% seen once. The TCR was taken from a woman in her 50s with COVID-19, enrolled during active disease. The sequenced sample was peripheral blood.

CDR3 sequence (DNA): TGTGCCAGCAGTTTTGGGGCTGGCCAGCCCCAGCATTTT. Protein: CASSFGAGQPQHF. The rearrangement uses TRBV12-3 or TRBV12-4 and TRBJ1-5, with a tentative D call TRBD1 (5 bases). The CDR3 sequence is 13 residues long. Trimming shortened V by 3 bases and J by 7 bases, and 10 bases separated the two germline ends.